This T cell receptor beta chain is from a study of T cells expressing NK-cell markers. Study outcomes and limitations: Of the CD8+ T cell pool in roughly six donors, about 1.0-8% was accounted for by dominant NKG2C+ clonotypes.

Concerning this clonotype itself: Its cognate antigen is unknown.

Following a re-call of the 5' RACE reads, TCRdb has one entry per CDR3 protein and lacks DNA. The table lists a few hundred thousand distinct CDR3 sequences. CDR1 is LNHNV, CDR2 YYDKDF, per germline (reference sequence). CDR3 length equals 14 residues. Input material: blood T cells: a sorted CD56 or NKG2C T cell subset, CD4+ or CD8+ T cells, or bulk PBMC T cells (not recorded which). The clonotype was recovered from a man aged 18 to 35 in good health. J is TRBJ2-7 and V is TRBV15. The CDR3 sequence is CATSRAAGVYEQYF.